This TCR beta chain derives from a study of blood T cell repertoires in COVID-19. Looking at the study overall: Material from acute and convalescent COVID-19 was sourced from the United States, Italy and Spain. PBMCs, B-cell-depleted T cells, or T cells provided the cDNA or gDNA that made up the material.

The assay was immunoSEQ multiplex PCR, and TCRdb's table has in-frame clones only and misses some. The sample shows about 120,000 clones, about four fifths of them seen only once. The CDR3 is 13 residues long. Germline V lookup: CDR1 SEHNR, CDR2 FQNEAQ (reference sequence). V lost 7 bases and J lost 10, with 17 bases in between. Sequenced input: peripheral blood. This sequence was found in a man between 60 and 75 years old with active or convalescent COVID-19. V usage is TRBV7-9 and J usage is TRBJ2-1; D might be TRBD2 (6 bases). This chain's CDR3 is CASNQQGRREQFF. CDR3 DNA sequence: TGTGCCAGCAACCAGCAAGGGAGGAGGGAGCAGTTCTTC.